This TCR beta chain was retrieved from a study of cytomegalovirus exposure and HLA in healthy donors. Study-wide context: Assignment to the Caucasian-associated ancestry cluster applied to approximately 80% of the approximately 360 genotyped donors. General study points: The study found most TCR sequences rare, yet found some public TCRs in many donors. According to the study, about 180 TCR beta chains were cytomegalovirus-associated.

Comment on this clone: Its matching antigen is unknown.

This PCR relied on a set of 60 Vbeta primers and 13 Jbeta primers. The method was immunoSEQ multiplex PCR; TCRdb's version includes in-frame clones alone and lacks a portion of them. The sample includes approximately 150,000 clones, under 90% of them seen just once. The germline CDR1 and CDR2 sequences are MDHEN and SYDVKM. With V trimmed by 3 bases and J by 4 bases, 9 bases remained unmatched. The CDR3 consists of 15 residues. This TCR was recovered from a man aged 35 to 55 in good health and CMV-seronegative. Sequenced input: PBMCs. The chain uses TRBV28 and TRBJ2-7; 7 nucleotides line up with TRBD2. CDR3 sequence reads: CASSFPGGARYEQYF. In DNA form, the CDR3 reads TGTGCCAGCAGTTTCCCGGGGGGAGCGAGGTACGAGCAGTACTTC.